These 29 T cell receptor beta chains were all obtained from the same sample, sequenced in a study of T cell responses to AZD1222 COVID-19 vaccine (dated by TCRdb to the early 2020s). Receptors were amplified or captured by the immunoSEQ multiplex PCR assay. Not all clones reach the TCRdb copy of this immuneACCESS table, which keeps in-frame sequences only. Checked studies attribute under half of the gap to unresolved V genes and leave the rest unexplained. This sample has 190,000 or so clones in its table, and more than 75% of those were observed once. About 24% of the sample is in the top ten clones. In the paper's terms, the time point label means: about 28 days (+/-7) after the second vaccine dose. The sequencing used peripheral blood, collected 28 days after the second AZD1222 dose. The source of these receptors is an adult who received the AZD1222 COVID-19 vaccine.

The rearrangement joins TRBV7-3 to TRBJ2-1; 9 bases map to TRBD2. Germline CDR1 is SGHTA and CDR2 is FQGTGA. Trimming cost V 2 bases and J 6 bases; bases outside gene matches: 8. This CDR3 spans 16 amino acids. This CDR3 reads CASSLGSGRSLNEQFF. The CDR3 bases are TGTGCCAGCAGCTTAGGGAGCGGGAGGTCCCTCAATGAGCAGTTCTTC. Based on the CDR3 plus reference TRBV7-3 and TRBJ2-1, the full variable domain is GAGVSQTPSNKVTEKGKYVELRCDPISGHTALYWYRQSLGQGPEFLIYFQGTGAADDSGLPNDRFFAVRPEGSVSTLKIQRTERGDSAVYLCASSLGSGRSLNEQFFGPGTRLTVL.

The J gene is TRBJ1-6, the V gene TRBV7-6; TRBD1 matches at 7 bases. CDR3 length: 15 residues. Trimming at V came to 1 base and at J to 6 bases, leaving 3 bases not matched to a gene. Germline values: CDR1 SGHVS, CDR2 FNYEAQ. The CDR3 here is CASSLDGTANSPLHF. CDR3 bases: TGTGCCAGCAGCTTAGACGGGACAGCTAATTCACCCCTCCACTTT.

CDR3 in DNA: TGTGCCAGCAGCTACGATAGGGAGACCCAGTACTTC. Protein product: CASSYDRETQYF. This chain uses TRBV6-5 with TRBJ2-5; D is undetermined. Germline lookup yields CDR1 MNHEY and CDR2 SVGAGI. The CDR3 extends over 12 amino acids. Trimming took off 6 bases at V and 5 bases at J, with 10 bases between the two ends.

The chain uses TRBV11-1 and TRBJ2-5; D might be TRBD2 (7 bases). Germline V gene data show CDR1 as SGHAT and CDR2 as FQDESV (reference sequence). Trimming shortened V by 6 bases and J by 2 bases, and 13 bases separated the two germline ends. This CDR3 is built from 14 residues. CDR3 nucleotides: TGTGCCAGCAGGGACAGACTAGCACAAGAGACCCAGTACTTC. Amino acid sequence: CASRDRLAQETQYF.

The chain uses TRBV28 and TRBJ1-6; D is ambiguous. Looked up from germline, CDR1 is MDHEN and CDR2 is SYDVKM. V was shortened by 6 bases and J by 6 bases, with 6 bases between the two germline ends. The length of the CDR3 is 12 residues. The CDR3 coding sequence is TGTGCCAGCAGGCGGGTTAATTCACCCCTCCACTTT. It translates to CASRRVNSPLHF.

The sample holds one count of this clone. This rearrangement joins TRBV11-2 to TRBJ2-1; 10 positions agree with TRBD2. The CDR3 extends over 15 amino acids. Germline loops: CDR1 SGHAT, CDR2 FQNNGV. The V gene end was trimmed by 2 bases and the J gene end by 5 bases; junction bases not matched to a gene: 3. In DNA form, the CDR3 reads TGTGCCAGCAGCTTATCCGGGACTAGCGACAATGAGCAGTTCTTC. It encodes CASSLSGTSDNEQFF.

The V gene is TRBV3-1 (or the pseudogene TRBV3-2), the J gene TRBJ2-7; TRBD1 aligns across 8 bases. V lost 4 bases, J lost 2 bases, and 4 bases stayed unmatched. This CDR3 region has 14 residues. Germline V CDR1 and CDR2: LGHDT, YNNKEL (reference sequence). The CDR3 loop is CASSLWTGTYEQYF. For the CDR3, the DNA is TGTGCCAGCAGCCTTTGGACAGGGACCTACGAGCAGTACTTC.

The CDR3 nucleotides are TGTGCCAGCAGCCCAGTGGGCACAGGCAACACAGATACGCAGTATTTT. Translated, it gives CASSPVGTGNTDTQYF. The chain uses TRBV9 and TRBJ2-3; D perhaps matches TRBD1 (5 bases). Looked up from germline, CDR1 is SGDLS and CDR2 is YYNGEE. The CDR3 runs to 16 residues. Trimming stripped 4 bases from V and 2 bases from J, with 17 bases between.

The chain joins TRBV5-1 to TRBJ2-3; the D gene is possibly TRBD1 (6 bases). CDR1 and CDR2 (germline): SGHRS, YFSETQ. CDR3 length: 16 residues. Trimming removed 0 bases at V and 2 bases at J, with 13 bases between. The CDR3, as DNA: TGCGCCAGCAGCTTGGCCGGGGTGGGGGCCACAGATACGCAGTATTTT. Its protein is CASSLAGVGATDTQYF.

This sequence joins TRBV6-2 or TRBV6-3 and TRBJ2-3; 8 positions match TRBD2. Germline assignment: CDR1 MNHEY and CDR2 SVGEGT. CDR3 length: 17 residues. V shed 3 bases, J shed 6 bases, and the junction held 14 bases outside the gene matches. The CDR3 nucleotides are TGTGCCAGCAGTTATACCCCGACGGGGGGGGTTCGGGATACGCAGTATTTT. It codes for CASSYTPTGGVRDTQYF.

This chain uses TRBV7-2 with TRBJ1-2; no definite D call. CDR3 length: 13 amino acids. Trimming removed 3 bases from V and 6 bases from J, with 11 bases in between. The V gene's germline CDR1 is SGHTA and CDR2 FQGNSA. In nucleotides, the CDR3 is TGTGCCAGCAGCTTCCCCCCGGTCCATGGCTACACCTTC. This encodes CASSFPPVHGYTF.

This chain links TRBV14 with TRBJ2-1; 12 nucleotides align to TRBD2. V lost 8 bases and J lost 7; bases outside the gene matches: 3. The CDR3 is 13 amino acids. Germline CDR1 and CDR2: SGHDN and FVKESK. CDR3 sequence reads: CASQTSGGNEQFF. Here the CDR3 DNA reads TGTGCCAGCCAAACTAGCGGGGGGAATGAGCAGTTCTTC. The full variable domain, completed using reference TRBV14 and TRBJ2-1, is EAGVTQFPSHSVIEKGQTVTLRCDPISGHDNLYWYRRVMGKEIKFLLHFVKESKQDESGMPNNRFLAERTGGTYSTLKVQPAELEDSGVYFCASQTSGGNEQFFGPGTRLTVL.

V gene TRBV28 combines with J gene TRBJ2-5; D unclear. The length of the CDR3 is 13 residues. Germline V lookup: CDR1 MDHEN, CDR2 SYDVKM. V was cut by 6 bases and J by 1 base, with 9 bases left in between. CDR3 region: CASRADLQETQYF. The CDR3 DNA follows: TGTGCCAGCAGGGCAGACCTCCAAGAGACCCAGTACTTC.

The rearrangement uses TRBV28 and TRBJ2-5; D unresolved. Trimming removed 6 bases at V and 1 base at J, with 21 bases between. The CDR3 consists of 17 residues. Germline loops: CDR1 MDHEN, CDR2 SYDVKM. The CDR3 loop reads CASRPETITEPQETQYF. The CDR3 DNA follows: TGTGCCAGCAGGCCTGAAACTATCACTGAACCCCAAGAGACCCAGTACTTC.

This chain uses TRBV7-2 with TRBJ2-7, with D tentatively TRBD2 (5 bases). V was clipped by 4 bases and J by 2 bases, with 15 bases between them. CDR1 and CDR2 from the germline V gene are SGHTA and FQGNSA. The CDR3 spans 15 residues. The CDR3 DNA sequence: TGTGCCAGCAGCTCCGCCACAGCGGCTACCTACGAGCAGTACTTC. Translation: CASSSATAATYEQYF.

The CDR3 region has the DNA TGTGCCAGCAGCACGGACGGAGGACCCTCCTACAATGAGCAGTTCTTC. Amino acid sequence: CASSTDGGPSYNEQFF. This sequence joins TRBV7-3 and TRBJ2-1; tentatively, D is TRBD2 (5 bases). Germline assignment: CDR1 SGHTA and CDR2 FQGTGA. The length of the CDR3 is 16 residues. Trimming took 5 bases from V and 0 from J, leaving 14 bases between them. Filled out from reference TRBV7-3 and TRBJ2-1, the complete variable domain reads GAGVSQTPSNKVTEKGKYVELRCDPISGHTALYWYRQSLGQGPEFLIYFQGTGAADDSGLPNDRFFAVRPEGSVSTLKIQRTERGDSAVYLCASSTDGGPSYNEQFFGPGTRLTVL.

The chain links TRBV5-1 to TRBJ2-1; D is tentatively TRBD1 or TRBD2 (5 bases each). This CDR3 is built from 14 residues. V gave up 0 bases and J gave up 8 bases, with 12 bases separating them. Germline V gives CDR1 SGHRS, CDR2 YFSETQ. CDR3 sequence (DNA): TGCGCCAGCAGCTTGGCCGGGACCGAGGATGAGCAGTTCTTC. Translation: CASSLAGTEDEQFF. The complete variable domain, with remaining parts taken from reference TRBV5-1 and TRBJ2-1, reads KAGVTQTPRYLIKTRGQQVTLSCSPISGHRSVSWYQQTPGQGLQFLFEYFSETQRNKGNFPGRFSGRQFSNSRSEMNVSTLELGDSALYLCASSLAGTEDEQFFGPGTRLTVL.

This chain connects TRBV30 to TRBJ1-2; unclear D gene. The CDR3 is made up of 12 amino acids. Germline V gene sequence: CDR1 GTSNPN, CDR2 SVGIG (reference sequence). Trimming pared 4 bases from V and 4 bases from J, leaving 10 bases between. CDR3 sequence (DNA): TGTGCCTGGATGGGGAGCGCCTATGGCTACACCTTC. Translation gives CAWMGSAYGYTF.

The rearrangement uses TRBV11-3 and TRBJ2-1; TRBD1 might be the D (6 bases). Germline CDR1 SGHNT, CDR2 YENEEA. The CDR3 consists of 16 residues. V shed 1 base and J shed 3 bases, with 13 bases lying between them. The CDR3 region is CASSLGLGGRYNEQFF. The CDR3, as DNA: TGTGCCAGCAGCTTAGGCCTAGGGGGACGCTACAATGAGCAGTTCTTC.

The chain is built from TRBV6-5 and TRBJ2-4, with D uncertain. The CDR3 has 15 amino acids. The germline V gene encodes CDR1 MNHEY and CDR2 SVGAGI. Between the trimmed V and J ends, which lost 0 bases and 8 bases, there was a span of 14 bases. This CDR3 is CASSYSTLGSDIQYF. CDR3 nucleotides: TGTGCCAGCAGTTACTCGACCCTGGGGTCGGACATTCAGTACTTC.

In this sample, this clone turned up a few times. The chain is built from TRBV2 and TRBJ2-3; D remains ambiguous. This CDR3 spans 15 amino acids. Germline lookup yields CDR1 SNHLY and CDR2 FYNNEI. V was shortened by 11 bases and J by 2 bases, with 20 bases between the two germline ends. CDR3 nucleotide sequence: TGTGCCGGGGTTGCGGCCGCCTCTAACACAGATACGCAGTATTTT. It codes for CAGVAAASNTDTQYF.

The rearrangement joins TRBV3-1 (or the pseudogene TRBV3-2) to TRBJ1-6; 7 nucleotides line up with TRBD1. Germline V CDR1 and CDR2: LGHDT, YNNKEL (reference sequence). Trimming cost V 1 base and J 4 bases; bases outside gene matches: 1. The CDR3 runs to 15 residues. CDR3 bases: TGTGCCAGCAGCCAAGGGACAGGTTATAATTCACCCCTCCACTTT. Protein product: CASSQGTGYNSPLHF.

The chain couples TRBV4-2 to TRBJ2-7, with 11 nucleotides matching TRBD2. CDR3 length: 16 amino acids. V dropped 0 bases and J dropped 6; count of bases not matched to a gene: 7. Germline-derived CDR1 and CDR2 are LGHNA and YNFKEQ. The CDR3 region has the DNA TGTGCCAGCAGCCAAGAAGGACTAGCGGGTGACGGCGAGCAGTACTTC. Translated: CASSQEGLAGDGEQYF.

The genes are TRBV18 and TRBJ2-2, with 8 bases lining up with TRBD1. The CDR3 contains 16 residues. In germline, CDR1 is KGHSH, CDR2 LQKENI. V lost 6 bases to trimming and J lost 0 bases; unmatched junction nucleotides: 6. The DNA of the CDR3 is TGTGCCAGCTCTCCGACAGGGGCCTCGAACACCGGGGAGCTGTTTTTT. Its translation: CASSPTGASNTGELFF.

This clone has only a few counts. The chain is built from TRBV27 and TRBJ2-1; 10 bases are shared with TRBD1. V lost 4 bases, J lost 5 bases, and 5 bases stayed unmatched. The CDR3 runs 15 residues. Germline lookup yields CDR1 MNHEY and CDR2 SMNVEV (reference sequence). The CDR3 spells CASSYRTGGDNEQFF. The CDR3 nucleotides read TGTGCCAGCAGTTATCGGACAGGGGGTGACAATGAGCAGTTCTTC.

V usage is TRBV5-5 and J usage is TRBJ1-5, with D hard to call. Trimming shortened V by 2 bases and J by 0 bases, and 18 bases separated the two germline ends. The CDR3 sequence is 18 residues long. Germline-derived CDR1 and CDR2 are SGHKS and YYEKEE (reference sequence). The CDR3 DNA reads TGTGCCAGCAGCTTTGGCGGACCACTAAGGATTAGCAATCAGCCCCAGCATTTT. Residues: CASSFGGPLRISNQPQHF.

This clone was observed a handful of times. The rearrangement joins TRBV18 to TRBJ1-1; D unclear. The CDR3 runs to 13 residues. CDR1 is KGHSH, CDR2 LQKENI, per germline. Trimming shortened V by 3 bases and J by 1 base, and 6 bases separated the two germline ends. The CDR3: CASSPGPNTEAFF. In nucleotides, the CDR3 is TGTGCCAGCTCACCCGGCCCGAACACTGAAGCTTTCTTT.

The CDR3 nucleotides are TGTGCCAGCAGTGCCCCCGACGGCAGGGAAGAGACCCAGTACTTC. Translation: CASSAPDGREETQYF. V usage is TRBV2 and J usage is TRBJ2-5, with D possibly being TRBD1 (5 bases). Looked up from germline, CDR1 is SNHLY and CDR2 is FYNNEI. With 4 bases removed from V and 3 bases from J, the gap between germline ends came to 15 bases. The CDR3 is 15 amino acids.

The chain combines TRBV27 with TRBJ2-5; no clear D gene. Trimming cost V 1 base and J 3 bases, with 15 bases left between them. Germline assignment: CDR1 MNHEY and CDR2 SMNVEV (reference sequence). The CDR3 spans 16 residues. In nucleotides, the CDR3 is TGTGCCAGCAGTTTATATCGGACCTCCCCGAAAGAGACCCAGTACTTC. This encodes CASSLYRTSPKETQYF.